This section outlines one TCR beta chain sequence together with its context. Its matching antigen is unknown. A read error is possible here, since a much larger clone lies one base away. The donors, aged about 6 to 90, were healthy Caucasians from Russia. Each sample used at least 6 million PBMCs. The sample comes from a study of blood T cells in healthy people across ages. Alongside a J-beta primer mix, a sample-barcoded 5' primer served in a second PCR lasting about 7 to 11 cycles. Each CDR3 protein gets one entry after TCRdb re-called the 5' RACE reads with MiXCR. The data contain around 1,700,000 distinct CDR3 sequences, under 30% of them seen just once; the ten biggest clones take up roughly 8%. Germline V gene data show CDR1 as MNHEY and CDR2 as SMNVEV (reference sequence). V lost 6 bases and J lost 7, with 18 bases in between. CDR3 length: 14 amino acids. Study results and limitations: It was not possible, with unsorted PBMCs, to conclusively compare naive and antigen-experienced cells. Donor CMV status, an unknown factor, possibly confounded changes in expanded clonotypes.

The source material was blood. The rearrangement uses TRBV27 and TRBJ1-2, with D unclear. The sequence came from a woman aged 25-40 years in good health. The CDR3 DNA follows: TGTGCCAGCAGGAACGCTCCAGAGGACTCTGGCTACACCTTC. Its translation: CASRNAPEDSGYTF.